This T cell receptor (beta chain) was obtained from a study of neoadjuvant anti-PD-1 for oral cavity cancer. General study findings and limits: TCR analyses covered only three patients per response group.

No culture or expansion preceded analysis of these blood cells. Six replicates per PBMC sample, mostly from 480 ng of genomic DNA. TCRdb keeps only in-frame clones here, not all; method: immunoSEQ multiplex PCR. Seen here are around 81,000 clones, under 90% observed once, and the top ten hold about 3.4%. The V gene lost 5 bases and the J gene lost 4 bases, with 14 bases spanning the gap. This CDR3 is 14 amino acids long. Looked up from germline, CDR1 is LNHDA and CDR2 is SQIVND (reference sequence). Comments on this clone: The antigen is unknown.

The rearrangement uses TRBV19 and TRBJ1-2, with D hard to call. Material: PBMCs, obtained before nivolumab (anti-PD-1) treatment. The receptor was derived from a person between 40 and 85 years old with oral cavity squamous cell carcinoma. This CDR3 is CASSPYPTAYGYTF. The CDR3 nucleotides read TGTGCCAGTAGTCCCTACCCGACGGCCTATGGCTACACCTTC.